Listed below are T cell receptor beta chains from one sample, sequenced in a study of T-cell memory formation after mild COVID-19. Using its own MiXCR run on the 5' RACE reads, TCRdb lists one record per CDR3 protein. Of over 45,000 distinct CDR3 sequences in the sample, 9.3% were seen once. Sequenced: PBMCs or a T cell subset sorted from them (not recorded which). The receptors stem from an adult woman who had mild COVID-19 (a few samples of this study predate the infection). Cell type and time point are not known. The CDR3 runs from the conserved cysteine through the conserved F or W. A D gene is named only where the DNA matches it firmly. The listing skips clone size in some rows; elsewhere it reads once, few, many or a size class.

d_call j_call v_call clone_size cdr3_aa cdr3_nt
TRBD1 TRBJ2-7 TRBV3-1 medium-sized CASSQPGQGSYEQYF TGTGCCAGCAGCCAACCGGGACAGGGGTCCTACGAGCAGTACTTC
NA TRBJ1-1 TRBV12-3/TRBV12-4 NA CASRDGGGATEAFF TGTGCCAGCAGGGACGGGGGCGGGGCTACTGAAGCTTTCTTT
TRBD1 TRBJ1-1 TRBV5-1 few CASSRPRGQGLNHLNTEAFF TGCGCCAGCAGTCGACCGCGGGGACAGGGGCTCAATCATCTGAACACTGAAGCTTTCTTT
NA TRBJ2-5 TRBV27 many CASSYQETQYF TGTGCCAGCAGCTACCAAGAGACCCAGTACTTC
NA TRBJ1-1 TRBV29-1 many CSVGVGQRAEAFF TGCAGCGTTGGGGTCGGGCAACGGGCTGAAGCTTTCTTT
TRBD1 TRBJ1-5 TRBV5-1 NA CASSVTGDQPQHF TGCGCCAGCAGCGTCACAGGGGATCAGCCCCAGCATTTT
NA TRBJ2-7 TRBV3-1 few CASSQVRGRTYEQYF TGTGCCAGCAGCCAAGTTAGGGGACGGACGTACGAGCAGTACTTC
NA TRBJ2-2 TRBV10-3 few CAISERQGNTGELFF TGTGCCATCAGTGAGAGGCAGGGTAACACCGGGGAGCTGTTTTTT
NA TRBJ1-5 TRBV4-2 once CASSQRGSGHQPQHF TGTGCCAGCAGCCAGAGGGGGTCTGGTCATCAGCCCCAGCATTTT
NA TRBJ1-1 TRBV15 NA CATSRDSPVNTEAFF TGTGCCACCAGCAGAGATAGTCCAGTGAACACTGAAGCTTTCTTT
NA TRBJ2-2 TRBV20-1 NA CSARDMRQGGTGELFF TGCAGTGCTAGAGATATGAGACAAGGCGGGACCGGGGAGCTGTTTTTT
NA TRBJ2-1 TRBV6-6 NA CASRAGVSNEQFF TGTGCCAGCCGAGCAGGGGTGAGCAATGAGCAGTTCTTC
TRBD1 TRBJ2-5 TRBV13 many CASSLGQGFPETQYF TGTGCCAGCAGCTTGGGACAGGGCTTCCCAGAGACCCAGTACTTC
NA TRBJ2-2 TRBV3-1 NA CASSQEQILFTGELFF TGTGCCAGCAGCCAAGAACAGATCCTATTCACCGGGGAGCTGTTTTTT
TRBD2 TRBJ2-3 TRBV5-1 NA CASSKIAGGNTDTQYF TGCGCCAGCAGCAAAATAGCGGGGGGGAACACAGATACGCAGTATTTT
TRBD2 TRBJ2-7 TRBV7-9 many CASSGTSGSKQYF TGTGCCAGCAGCGGGACTAGCGGGAGCAAGCAGTACTTC